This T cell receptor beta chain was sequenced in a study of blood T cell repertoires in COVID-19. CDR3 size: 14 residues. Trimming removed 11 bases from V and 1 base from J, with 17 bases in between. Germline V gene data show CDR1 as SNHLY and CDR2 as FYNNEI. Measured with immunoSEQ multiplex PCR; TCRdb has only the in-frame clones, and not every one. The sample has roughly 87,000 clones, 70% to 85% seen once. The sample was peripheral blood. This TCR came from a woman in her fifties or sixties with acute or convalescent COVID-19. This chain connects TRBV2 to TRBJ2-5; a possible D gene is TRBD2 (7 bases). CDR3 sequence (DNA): TGTGCCTCCCGTGAGGCGGGGGCCCAAGAGACCCAGTACTTC. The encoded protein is CASREAGAQETQYF. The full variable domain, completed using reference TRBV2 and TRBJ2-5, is EPEVTQTPSHQVTQMGQEVILRCVPISNHLYFYWYRQILGQKVEFLVSFYNNEISEKSEIFDDQFSVERPDGSNFTLKIRSTKLEDSAMYFCASREAGAQETQYFGPGTRLLVL.